The present T cell receptor beta chain was sequenced within a study of blood T cell repertoires in COVID-19. The CDR3 sequence is 14 residues long. In germline, CDR1 is SGDLS, CDR2 YYNGEE. The V segment lost 6 bases and the J segment 5 bases; nucleotides outside the gene matches: 8. TCRdb's copy holds only in-frame clones and misses some; the assay was immunoSEQ multiplex PCR. The table lists tens of thousands of clones, approximately 89% of them singletons, with over 3.5% in the top ten. The sequenced sample was peripheral blood. The chain combines TRBV9 with TRBJ2-7, with 10 bases matching TRBD1. This clonotype originated in a human donor in a cohort sampled during active COVID-19. The CDR3 DNA reads as TGTGCCAGCACCCGGACAGGGGGTTTAGACGAGCAGTACTTC. It is translated as CASTRTGGLDEQYF. The full variable domain, with the rest looked up from reference TRBV9 and TRBJ2-7, is DSGVTQTPKHLITATGQRVTLRCSPRSGDLSVYWYQQSLDQGLQFLIQYYNGEERAKGNILERFSAQQFPDLHSELNLSSLELGDSALYFCASTRTGGLDEQYFGPGTRLTVT.